This T cell receptor beta chain emerged from a study of T-cell memory formation after mild COVID-19. Study observations and caveats: There were some responding clones in pre-infection memory, which suggested that cross-reactive memory had joined. Proof of SARS-CoV-2 specificity was absent for the second-wave clones that crested on day 37. Of the contracting clones, CD4+ ones lay mainly in CM and EM, and CD8+ ones in EMRA.

Points on this clonotype: As yet, its antigen is unknown.

TCRdb independently ran MiXCR on the 5' RACE reads; one entry per CDR3 protein. The table lists under 600,000 distinct CDR3 sequences, roughly a fifth of them singletons, with about 8.4% in the top ten. In germline, CDR1 is KGHDR, CDR2 SFDVKD. The V and J ends lost 7 bases and 2 bases respectively, with 15 bases between them. CDR3 length: 15 residues. This clonotype was obtained from an adult woman who had mild COVID-19 (a few samples of this study predate the infection). Cell type and time point are not known. Sequencing was performed on PBMCs or a T cell subset sorted from them (not recorded which). V is TRBV24-1 and J is TRBJ2-3; the D is unclear. This CDR3 reads CATSPLDGNTDTQYF. CDR3 in DNA: TGTGCCACCAGCCCCCTCGATGGGAACACAGATACGCAGTATTTT.